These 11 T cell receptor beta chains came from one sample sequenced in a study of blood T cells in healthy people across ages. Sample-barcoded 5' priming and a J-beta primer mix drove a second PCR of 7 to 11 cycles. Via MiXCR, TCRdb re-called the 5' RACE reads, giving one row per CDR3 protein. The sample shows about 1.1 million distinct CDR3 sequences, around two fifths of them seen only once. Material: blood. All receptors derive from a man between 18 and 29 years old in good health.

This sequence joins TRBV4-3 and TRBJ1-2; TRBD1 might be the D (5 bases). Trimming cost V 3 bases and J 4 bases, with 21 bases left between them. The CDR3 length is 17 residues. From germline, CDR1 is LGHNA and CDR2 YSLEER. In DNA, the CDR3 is TGCGCCAGCAGCCATCGAGAGGGTGGGGCAGGAGGCTATGGCTACACCTTC. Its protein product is CASSHREGGAGGYGYTF.

The CDR3 here is CAWKGPEKLFF. The CDR3 coding sequence is TGTGCCTGGAAAGGTCCGGAAAAACTGTTTTTT. The chain couples TRBV30 to TRBJ1-4; no definite D call. This CDR3 is built from 11 residues. Trimming took 4 bases from V and 8 from J, leaving 8 bases between them. Germline CDR1 and CDR2: GTSNPN and SVGIG (reference sequence).

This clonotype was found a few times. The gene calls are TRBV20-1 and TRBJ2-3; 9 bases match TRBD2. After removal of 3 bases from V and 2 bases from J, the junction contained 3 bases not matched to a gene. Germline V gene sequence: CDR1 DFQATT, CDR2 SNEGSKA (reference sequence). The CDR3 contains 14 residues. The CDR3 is CSASTSGYTDTQYF. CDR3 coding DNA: TGCAGTGCTAGTACTAGCGGGTACACAGATACGCAGTATTTT.

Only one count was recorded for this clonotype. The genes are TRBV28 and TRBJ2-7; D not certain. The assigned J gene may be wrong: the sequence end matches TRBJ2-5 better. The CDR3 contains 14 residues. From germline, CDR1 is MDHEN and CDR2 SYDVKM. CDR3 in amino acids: CASGPLGVRETQYF. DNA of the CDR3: TGTGCCAGTGGACCGCTCGGCGTACGGGAGACCCAGTACTTC.

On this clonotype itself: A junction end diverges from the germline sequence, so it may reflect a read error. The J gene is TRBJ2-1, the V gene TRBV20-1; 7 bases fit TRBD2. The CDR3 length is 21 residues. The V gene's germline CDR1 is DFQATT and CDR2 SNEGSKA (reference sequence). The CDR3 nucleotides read TGCAGTGCTAGAGATCACCTTGGGGGGGTTATAGACTGGACCTCCTACAAGGAGCAGTTCTTC. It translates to CSARDHLGGVIDWTSYKEQFF.

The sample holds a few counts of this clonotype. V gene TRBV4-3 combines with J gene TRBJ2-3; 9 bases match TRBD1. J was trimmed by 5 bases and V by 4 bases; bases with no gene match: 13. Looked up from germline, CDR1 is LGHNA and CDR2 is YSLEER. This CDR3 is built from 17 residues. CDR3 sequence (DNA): TGCGCCAGCAGCCGTACCCTCGGGGACAGGGATGTAGATACGCAGTATTTT. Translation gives CASSRTLGDRDVDTQYF.

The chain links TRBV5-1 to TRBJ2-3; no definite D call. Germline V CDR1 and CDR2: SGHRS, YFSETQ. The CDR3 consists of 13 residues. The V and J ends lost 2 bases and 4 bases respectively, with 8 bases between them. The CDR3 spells CASSFESADTQYF. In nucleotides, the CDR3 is TGCGCCAGCAGCTTTGAGTCCGCAGATACGCAGTATTTT. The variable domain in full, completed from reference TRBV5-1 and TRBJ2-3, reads KAGVTQTPRYLIKTRGQQVTLSCSPISGHRSVSWYQQTPGQGLQFLFEYFSETQRNKGNFPGRFSGRQFSNSRSEMNVSTLELGDSALYLCASSFESADTQYFGPGTRLTVL.

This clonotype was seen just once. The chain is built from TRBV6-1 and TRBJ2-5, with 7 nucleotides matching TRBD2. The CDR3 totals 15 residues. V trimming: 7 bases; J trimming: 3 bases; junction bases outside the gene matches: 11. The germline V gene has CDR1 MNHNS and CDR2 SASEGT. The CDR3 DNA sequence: TGTGCCAGCAAACCTTTGGGGCTAGCGGAAGAGACCCAGTACTTC. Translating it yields CASKPLGLAEETQYF.

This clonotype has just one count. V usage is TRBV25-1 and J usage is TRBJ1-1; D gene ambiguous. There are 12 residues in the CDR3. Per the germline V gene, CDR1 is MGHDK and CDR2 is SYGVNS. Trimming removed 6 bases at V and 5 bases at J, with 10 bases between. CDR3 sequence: CASRAGRTEAFF. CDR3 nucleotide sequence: TGTGCCAGCAGGGCGGGAAGAACTGAAGCTTTCTTT.

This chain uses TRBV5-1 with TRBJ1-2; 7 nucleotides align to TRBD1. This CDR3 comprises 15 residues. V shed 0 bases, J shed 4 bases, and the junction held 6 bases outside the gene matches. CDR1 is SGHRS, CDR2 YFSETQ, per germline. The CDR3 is CASSLAERQGYGYTF. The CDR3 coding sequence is TGCGCCAGCAGCTTGGCCGAACGACAGGGCTATGGCTACACCTTC.

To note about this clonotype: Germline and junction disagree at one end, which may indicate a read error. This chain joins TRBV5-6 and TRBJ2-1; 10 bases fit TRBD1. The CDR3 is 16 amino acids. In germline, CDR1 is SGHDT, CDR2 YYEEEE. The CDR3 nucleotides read TGTGCCAGCAGCTGGAGGACAGGGGGTATTTACAATGAGCGGTTCTTC. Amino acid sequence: CASSWRTGGIYNERFF.